The rows below give T cell receptor beta chains drawn from one sample of a study of CD8 T cells in Susac syndrome. One entry per CDR3 protein, called by TCRdb with MiXCR from the immunoSEQ multiplex PCR reads. The sample carries more than 150,000 distinct CDR3 sequences, 90% to 95% recorded once. The sequenced sample was CD4+ T cells from PBMCs. The receptors here all came from a human donor with Susac syndrome. The CDR3 runs from the conserved cysteine through the conserved F or W. The order of the fields is clone size, V gene, J gene, D gene, CDR3 DNA, CDR3 protein. A D gene is named only where the DNA matches it firmly. Clone size is shown for a subset of rows, as once, few, many or a class of expanded clone.

.	TRBV20-1	TRBJ2-3	.	TGCAGTGCTTCCTCAGGGGGCACAGATACGCAGTATTTT	CSASSGGTDTQYF
.	TRBV9	TRBJ1-1	.	TGTGCCAGCAGCGTGGGAATAGAGCGGACTGAAGCTTTCTTT	CASSVGIERTEAFF
.	TRBV10-3	TRBJ2-3	.	TGTGCCATCAGTGCCCCACATACTCGCACAGATACGCAGTATTTT	CAISAPHTRTDTQYF
.	TRBV3-1	TRBJ2-7	TRBD2	TGTGCCAGCAGCCAAGGGGGACTAGCGATCGAGCAGTACTTC	CASSQGGLAIEQYF
.	TRBV7-2	TRBJ2-5	.	TGTGCCAGCAGCATACAGGGTCGGGAGACCCAGTACTTC	CASSIQGRETQYF
.	TRBV6-5	TRBJ2-1	.	TGTGCCAGCAGACGCAGACTAACATCATGGGATGAGCAGTTCTTC	CASRRRLTSWDEQFF
.	TRBV2	TRBJ2-3	.	TGTGCCAGCAGCCTCCAGAGAGATACGCAGTATTTT	CASSLQRDTQYF
.	TRBV4-3	TRBJ2-5	.	TGCGCCAGCAGCCAAGCTAAAGGGGCCGGAGAGACCCAGTACTTC	CASSQAKGAGETQYF
.	TRBV2	TRBJ1-6	.	TGTGCCAGCAGGGGAGACAGGAAGGGAGGTTCACCCCTCCACTTT	CASRGDRKGGSPLHF
.	TRBV4-3	TRBJ2-7	.	TGCGCCAGCAGCCAAGTTTCGTCCGGGGGTGAGCAGTACTTC	CASSQVSSGGEQYF
.	TRBV20-1	TRBJ2-3	TRBD2	TGCAGTGCTACCCACAGCGGGGGGGCGGGTACGCAGTATTTT	CSATHSGGAGTQYF
.	TRBV11-1	TRBJ1-2	TRBD1	TGTGCCAGCAGCTTAGGTGGACAGGGGACCTTCTATGGCTACACCTTC	CASSLGGQGTFYGYTF
.	TRBV18	TRBJ1-1	TRBD1	TGTGCCAGCTCACGGGACAGCATGAACACTGAAGCTTTCTTT	CASSRDSMNTEAFF
.	TRBV7-3	TRBJ2-1	.	TGTGCCAGCAGCCCATCGAGGGGGGCACGCGAGCAGTTCTTC	CASSPSRGAREQFF
.	TRBV4-1	TRBJ2-1	.	TGCGCCAGCAGCCAAACGGGGGGCCTAGACAATGAGCAGTTCTTC	CASSQTGGLDNEQFF
.	TRBV23-1	TRBJ1-6	TRBD1	TGCGCCAGCAGTCAGCAGACAGGGCTTAATTCACCCCTCCACTTT	CASSQQTGLNSPLHF
.	TRBV3-1	TRBJ2-1	.	TGTGCCAGCACCCTTGCAGACAATGAGCAGTTCTTC	CASTLADNEQFF
.	TRBV27	TRBJ2-1	.	TGTGCCAGCAAACTGGGGATTGAGCAGTTCTTC	CASKLGIEQFF
.	TRBV6-1	TRBJ2-5	.	TGTGCCAGCAGTGCGGGCCGGGAGACCCAGTACTTC	CASSAGRETQYF
.	TRBV14	TRBJ2-7	.	TGTGCCAGCAGCCAAGAGCCCTTCGGGGAGCAGTACTTC	CASSQEPFGEQYF
.	TRBV7-3	TRBJ2-1	TRBD2	TGTGCCAGCAGCTTATCACTAGCGGGTGAGCAGTTCTTC	CASSLSLAGEQFF
.	TRBV12-3/TRBV12-4	TRBJ2-2	.	TGTGCCAGCAGTTTGGGGTCCCGGGAGCTGTTTTTT	CASSLGSRELFF
.	TRBV20-1	TRBJ2-7	.	TGCAGTGCTTCTACAGACTCCTACGAGCAGTACTTC	CSASTDSYEQYF
.	TRBV2	TRBJ2-3	.	TGTGCCAGCAGGCCGCTGACAGGATCCACAGATACGCAGTATTTT	CASRPLTGSTDTQYF
.	TRBV5-1	TRBJ2-3	TRBD1	TGCGCCAGCAGCGGGGGTAGACAGGGCCATACGCAGTATTTT	CASSGGRQGHTQYF
.	TRBV6-5	TRBJ2-3	.	TGTGCCAGCAGAACACGGGGGGCCGGGGCAGATACGCAGTATTTT	CASRTRGAGADTQYF
.	TRBV12-3/TRBV12-4	TRBJ1-5	.	TGTGCCAGCAGTTTCCAGGGTACTCAGCCCCAGCATTTT	CASSFQGTQPQHF
.	TRBV6-6	TRBJ2-1	.	TGTGCCAGCAGTAGCCCCGCAGGGGAGCAGTTCTTC	CASSSPAGEQFF
once	TRBV29-1	TRBJ2-2	.	TGCAGCGCCTACAGGGTCGGCACCGGGGAGCTGTTTTTT	CSAYRVGTGELFF
.	TRBV2	TRBJ1-2	.	TGTGCCAGCAGTGCGAGACAGGACTATGGCTACACCTTC	CASSARQDYGYTF
.	TRBV7-8	TRBJ2-7	.	TGTGCCAGCAGCTTAGGGGCAGTCAGAGAGCAGTACTTC	CASSLGAVREQYF
.	TRBV29-1	TRBJ2-1	TRBD1	TGCAGCGGGGACAGGGGGGATGAGCAGTTCTTC	CSGDRGDEQFF
once	TRBV7-3	TRBJ1-2	TRBD1	TGTGCCAGCAGTTTAGGGACAGGAGGGGTCTACACCTTC	CASSLGTGGVYTF
.	TRBV25-1	TRBJ1-1	TRBD1	TGTGCCAGCAGTGACAGGGGGCGCAACACTGAAGCTTTCTTT	CASSDRGRNTEAFF
once	TRBV4-3	TRBJ2-7	.	TGCGCCAGCAGCCAAGAAGTAGCGGTAAGCTCCTACGAGCAGTACTTC	CASSQEVAVSSYEQYF
.	TRBV19	TRBJ1-5	.	TGTGCCAGCGCAGGAGGGGGATTTAGCAATCAGCCCCAGCATTTT	CASAGGGFSNQPQHF
few	TRBV19	TRBJ2-3	.	TGTGCCAGTAGCTGGACAGTCACAGATACGCAGTATTTT	CASSWTVTDTQYF
.	TRBV5-1	TRBJ2-2	TRBD1	TGCGCCAGCAGCTACCGGGACAGCGCGAACACCGGGGAGCTGTTTTTT	CASSYRDSANTGELFF
.	TRBV5-4	TRBJ2-5	.	TGTGCCAGCAGCTTGCCACAGGGACAAGAGACCCAGTACTTC	CASSLPQGQETQYF
.	TRBV29-1	TRBJ2-1	TRBD1	TGCAGCGTGGGGACAGGCCGTAACCCCTACAATGAGCAGTTCTTC	CSVGTGRNPYNEQFF
.	TRBV29-1	TRBJ1-1	.	TGCAGCGTTGAGATCGGGGGGCTAGGGAACACTGAAGCTTTCTTT	CSVEIGGLGNTEAFF
.	TRBV5-1	TRBJ2-7	.	TGCGCCAGCAGCTTGCAACAGGCCTTCTCCTACGAGCAGTACTTC	CASSLQQAFSYEQYF
.	TRBV7-2	TRBJ2-2	.	TGTGCCAGCAGCTTAGGGAACTTACTCACCGGGGAGCTGTTTTTT	CASSLGNLLTGELFF
once	TRBV29-1	TRBJ1-1	TRBD1	TGCAGCGTTGTACCCCAGGGGGGCAGCACTGAAGCTTTCTTT	CSVVPQGGSTEAFF
once	TRBV20-1	TRBJ1-2	.	TGCAGTGCTAGTAGCCAGCCCTATGGCTACACCTTC	CSASSQPYGYTF
.	TRBV7-2	TRBJ2-3	.	TGTGCCAGCAGCAAGGGGGTTAATACGCAGTATTTT	CASSKGVNTQYF
once	TRBV3-1	TRBJ1-3	.	TGTGCCAGCAGCCAAGACGAAAACACCATATATTTT	CASSQDENTIYF
.	TRBV7-9	TRBJ1-1	TRBD1	TGTGCCAGCACCCAAAAGGCAGGGGGCACTGAAGCTTTCTTT	CASTQKAGGTEAFF
.	TRBV3-1	TRBJ2-5	.	TGTGCCAGCAGCCAACGGGGGATTCAAGAGACCCAGTACTTC	CASSQRGIQETQYF
.	TRBV3-1	TRBJ1-2	.	TGTGCCAGCAGCCCCAAGGCGCCGGATGGCTACACCTTC	CASSPKAPDGYTF